This TCR beta chain was recovered during a study of T cell responses to AZD1222 COVID-19 vaccine. Only in-frame clones appear in the TCRdb table, and some are missing; sequencing was by immunoSEQ multiplex PCR. The sample records roughly 120,000 clones, about 95% being singletons. The CDR3 extends over 16 amino acids. CDR1 MNHEY and CDR2 SVGAGI come from the germline V gene. V shed 3 bases, J shed 6 bases, and the junction held 12 bases outside the gene matches. The sample in question was peripheral blood, obtained 28 days after the second AZD1222 dose. This TCR came from an adult who received the AZD1222 COVID-19 vaccine. V usage is TRBV6-5 and J usage is TRBJ1-2; 8 nucleotides match TRBD1. CDR3 loop: CASSYLRTGSPNGYTF. CDR3 in DNA: TGTGCCAGCAGTTATCTTCGGACAGGGTCCCCCAATGGCTACACCTTC.